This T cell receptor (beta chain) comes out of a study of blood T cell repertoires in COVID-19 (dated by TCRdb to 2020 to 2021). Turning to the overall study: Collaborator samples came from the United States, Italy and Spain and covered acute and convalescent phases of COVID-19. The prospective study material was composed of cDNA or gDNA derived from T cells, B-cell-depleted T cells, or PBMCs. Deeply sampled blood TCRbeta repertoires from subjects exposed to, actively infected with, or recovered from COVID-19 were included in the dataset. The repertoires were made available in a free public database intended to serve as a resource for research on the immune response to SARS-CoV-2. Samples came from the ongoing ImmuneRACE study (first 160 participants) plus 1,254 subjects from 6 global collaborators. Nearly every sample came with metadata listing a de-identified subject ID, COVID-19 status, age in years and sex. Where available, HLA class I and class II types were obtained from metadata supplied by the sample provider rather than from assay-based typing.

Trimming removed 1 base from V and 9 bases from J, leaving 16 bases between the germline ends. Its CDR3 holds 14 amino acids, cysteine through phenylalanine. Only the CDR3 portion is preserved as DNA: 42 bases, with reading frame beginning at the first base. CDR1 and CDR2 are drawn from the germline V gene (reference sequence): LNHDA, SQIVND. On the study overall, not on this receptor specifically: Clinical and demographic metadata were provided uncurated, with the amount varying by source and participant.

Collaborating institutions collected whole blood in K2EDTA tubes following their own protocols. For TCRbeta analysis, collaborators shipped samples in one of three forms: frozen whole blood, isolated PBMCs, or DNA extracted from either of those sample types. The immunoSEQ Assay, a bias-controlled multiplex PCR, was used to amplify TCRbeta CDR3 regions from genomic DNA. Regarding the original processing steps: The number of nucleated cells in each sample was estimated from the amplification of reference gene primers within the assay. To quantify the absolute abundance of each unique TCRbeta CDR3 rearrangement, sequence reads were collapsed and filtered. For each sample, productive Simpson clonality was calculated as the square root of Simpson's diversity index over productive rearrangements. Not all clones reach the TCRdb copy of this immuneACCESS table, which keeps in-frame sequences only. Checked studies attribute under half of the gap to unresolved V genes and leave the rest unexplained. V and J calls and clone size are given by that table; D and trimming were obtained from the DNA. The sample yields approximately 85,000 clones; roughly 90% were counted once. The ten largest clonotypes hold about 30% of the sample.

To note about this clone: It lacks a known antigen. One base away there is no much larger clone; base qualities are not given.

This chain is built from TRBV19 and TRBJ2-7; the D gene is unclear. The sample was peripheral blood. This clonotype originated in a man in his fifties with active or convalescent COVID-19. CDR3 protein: CASSIVNAERGQYF. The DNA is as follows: TGTGCCAGTAGTATAGTAAACGCGGAGCGCGGGCAGTACTTC.